The 24 T cell receptor beta chains in this list originate from one sample, sequenced in a study of prognosis after radiotherapy for stage I lung cancer. The authors amplified TCR beta CDR3 from genomic DNA using two-round multiplex PCR. First-round PCR, the initial amplification, used primers specific to each TRBV and TRBJ gene. In TCRdb, the multiplex PCR reads were re-called with MiXCR into one record per CDR3 protein. The data show 20,000 or so distinct CDR3 sequences, with roughly 47% seen just once and approximately 31% held by the top ten. This specimen consisted of PBMCs, obtained before or after stereotactic body radiation therapy (not recorded which). These receptors were collected from a donor older than 45 with non-small cell lung cancer.

The sample holds many counts of this clonotype. The rearrangement uses TRBV2 and TRBJ2-5, with D perhaps assigned TRBD1 or TRBD2 (7 bases each). CDR1 and CDR2 from the germline V gene are SNHLY and FYNNEI. Trimming took 8 bases from V and 0 from J, leaving 16 bases between them. This CDR3 has 15 amino acids. The CDR3 nucleotides are TGTGCCAGCCAGCGGGGCAGGGGGAACCAAGAGACCCAGTACTTC. Translation gives CASQRGRGNQETQYF.

The chain employs TRBV6-2 or TRBV6-3 and TRBJ2-2; D gene ambiguous. CDR1 is MNHEY, CDR2 SVGEGT, per germline. CDR3 length: 16 residues. The V end was cut by 8 bases, the J end by 1 base, with 17 bases between. The CDR3 reads CASGKTVAGNTGELFF. The CDR3 coding sequence is TGTGCCAGCGGCAAAACAGTAGCCGGGAACACCGGGGAGCTGTTTTTT.

This clonotype was counted at least ten times. The V call is TRBV28, the J call TRBJ1-1; no definite D call. V dropped 8 bases and J dropped 0 bases, with 16 bases sitting between them. Germline CDR1 reads MDHEN; CDR2 reads SYDVKM. The CDR3 extends over 15 amino acids. CDR3 sequence (DNA): TGTGCCAGCCCCAGCCCGGGTAGCATGAACACTGAAGCTTTCTTT. Protein sequence: CASPSPGSMNTEAFF.

With regard to this clonotype: Sequence at one end of the junction differs from germline and may be a read error. This sequence joins TRBV6-2 or TRBV6-3 and TRBJ1-2, with D perhaps matching TRBD1 (6 bases). Germline V lookup: CDR1 MNHEY, CDR2 SVGEGT. The CDR3 loop spans 13 amino acids. CDR3 protein: CASRSGELYGYNF. The CDR3 nucleotides read TGTGCCAGCCGCTCAGGGGAGCTCTATGGCTACAACTTC.

The V and J genes are TRBV5-1 and TRBJ2-2; 7 positions agree with TRBD2. Per the germline V gene, CDR1 is SGHRS and CDR2 is YFSETQ. The CDR3 consists of 15 residues. The V gene end was trimmed by 4 bases and the J gene end by 4 bases; junction bases not matched to a gene: 7. CDR3 amino acids: CASSQTSSSTGELFF. The DNA for the CDR3 is TGCGCCAGCAGCCAGACTAGCTCTAGCACCGGGGAGCTGTTTTTT.

The chain recombines TRBV2 with TRBJ2-5; 11 bases align to TRBD1. J was trimmed by 3 bases and V by 6 bases; bases with no gene match: 6. In germline, CDR1 is SNHLY, CDR2 FYNNEI. The CDR3 spans 15 residues. CDR3 region: CASRGGQGVEETQYF. The CDR3 bases are TGTGCCAGCAGGGGGGGACAGGGGGTTGAAGAGACCCAGTACTTC.

Ten or more counts support this clonotype. The V and J genes are TRBV6-1 and TRBJ2-6; 8 nucleotides align to TRBD2. Germline trimming cut 6 bases from V and 4 bases from J; bases unmatched to any gene: 5. Looked up from germline, CDR1 is MNHNS and CDR2 is SASEGT. The CDR3 totals 15 residues. The CDR3 loop is CASSGGGSGANVLTF. The CDR3 nucleotides are TGTGCCAGCAGCGGGGGGGGGTCCGGGGCCAACGTCCTGACTTTC.

This clonotype was observed many times. V and J are TRBV20-1 and TRBJ1-1; D is perhaps TRBD1 (6 bases). This CDR3 is built from 14 residues. The V end was cut by 0 bases, the J end by 2 bases, with 10 bases between. In germline, CDR1 is DFQATT, CDR2 SNEGSKA (reference sequence). The CDR3 region is CSARDRGSNTEAFF. In nucleotides, the CDR3 is TGCAGTGCTAGAGATAGGGGGAGCAACACTGAAGCTTTCTTT.

The table lists this clonotype with many counts. The V and J genes are TRBV28 and TRBJ2-1; D unclear. Trimming pared 3 bases from V and 4 bases from J, leaving 7 bases between. The CDR3 has 13 residues. The germline gives CDR1 MDHEN, CDR2 SYDVKM. The CDR3 coding sequence is TGTGCCAGCAGTTTGGGCGGATACAATGAGCAGTTCTTC. Translated, it gives CASSLGGYNEQFF. The full variable domain, its missing parts supplied by reference TRBV28 and TRBJ2-1, is DVKVTQSSRYLVKRTGEKVFLECVQDMDHENMFWYRQDPGLGLRLIYFSYDVKMKEKGDIPEGYSVSREKKERFSLILESASTNQTSMYLCASSLGGYNEQFFGPGTRLTVL.

The table lists this clonotype with many counts. V gene TRBV7-8 combines with J gene TRBJ1-3; weak D call: TRBD1 (6 bases). The length of the CDR3 is 14 residues. The germline V gene has CDR1 SGHVS and CDR2 FQNEAQ. V gave up 1 base and J gave up 4 bases, with 8 bases separating them. The CDR3 bases are TGTGCCAGCAGCTTAGACAGGGACGGAAACACCATATATTTT. As protein: CASSLDRDGNTIYF.

This clonotype was counted at least ten times. V usage is TRBV4-3 and J usage is TRBJ2-1, with 10 nucleotides matching TRBD1. CDR3 size: 14 residues. Germline V lookup: CDR1 LGHNA, CDR2 YSLEER. The trim removed 3 bases at V and 5 bases at J, leaving 1 base unmatched. DNA of the CDR3: TGCGCCAGCAGCCAGGACAGGGGGGACAATGAGCAGTTCTTC. This encodes CASSQDRGDNEQFF.

The rearrangement uses TRBV11-3 and TRBJ2-2; maybe TRBD2 (7 bases). V was cut by 6 bases and J by 6 bases, with 17 bases left in between. CDR3 length: 15 residues. Germline-derived CDR1 and CDR2 are SGHNT and YENEEA. CDR3 DNA: TGTGCCAGCAGTGGGGGGGCAGGTGAACCCGGGGAGCTGTTTTTT. Encoded protein: CASSGGAGEPGELFF.

There are many counts of this clonotype. V is TRBV12-3 or TRBV12-4 and J is TRBJ2-3, with TRBD2 identical over 9 bases. The CDR3 runs 17 residues. Trimming at V came to 3 bases and at J to 3 bases, leaving 10 bases not matched to a gene. CDR3 region: CASSFRARTSGTDTQYF. DNA for the CDR3: TGTGCCAGCAGTTTCAGGGCTCGAACTAGCGGGACAGATACGCAGTATTTT.

The sample holds many counts of this clonotype. The genes are TRBV7-2 and TRBJ2-3, with D hard to call. The V end lost 2 bases, the J end lost 1 base, and 7 bases lay between the germline ends. This CDR3 spans 14 amino acids. Germline V gene data show CDR1 as SGHTA and CDR2 as FQGNSA. For the CDR3, the DNA is TGTGCCAGCAGCTTAAGCTCTGGCACAGATACGCAGTATTTT. Translation gives CASSLSSGTDTQYF.

This clonotype was observed at least ten times. The chain is built from TRBV10-3 and TRBJ1-4, with 8 positions matching TRBD1. Looked up from germline, CDR1 is ENHRY and CDR2 is SYGVKD. J lost 3 bases, V lost 4 bases, and 10 bases had no gene match. The CDR3 sequence is 17 residues long. The CDR3 sequence is CAISARGLHMANEKLFF. Written as DNA, the CDR3 is TGTGCCATCAGTGCCAGGGGGCTACATATGGCTAATGAAAAACTGTTTTTT.

The genes are TRBV20-1 and TRBJ2-3; perhaps TRBD2 as D (6 bases). Trimming took 4 bases from V and 1 from J, leaving 21 bases between them. The CDR3 extends over 17 amino acids. CDR1 and CDR2 from the germline V gene are DFQATT and SNEGSKA (reference sequence). CDR3 sequence reads: CSATREDGGSGTDTQYF. DNA of the CDR3: TGCAGTGCTACCCGCGAGGACGGGGGATCGGGCACAGATACGCAGTATTTT.

The V call is TRBV7-2, the J call TRBJ1-2; TRBD1 might be the D (5 bases). Trimming left V 1 base short and J 3 bases short, with 12 bases between. The CDR3 is 15 residues long. Per the germline V gene, CDR1 is SGHTA and CDR2 is FQGNSA. CDR3 in DNA: TGTGCCAGCAGCTTAGGGGGGGGGAGGTACTATGGCTACACCTTC. Translating it yields CASSLGGGRYYGYTF.

This clonotype is medium-sized in the sample. The V gene is TRBV6-5, the J gene TRBJ2-1, with a tentative D call TRBD2 (5 bases). V was pared by 1 base and J by 3 bases, with 7 bases between. CDR1 is MNHEY, CDR2 SVGAGI, per germline. The CDR3 totals 14 residues. CDR3 sequence: CASSYYGNYNEQFF. CDR3 sequence (DNA): TGTGCCAGCAGTTACTACGGGAACTACAATGAGCAGTTCTTC.

This clonotype was observed many times. The chain joins TRBV20-1 to TRBJ1-4; D uncertain. Germline values: CDR1 DFQATT, CDR2 SNEGSKA (reference sequence). This CDR3 is built from 15 residues. With 1 base removed from V and 1 base from J, the gap between germline ends came to 10 bases. The DNA of the CDR3 is TGCAGTGCTAGAGGCACCTTAGAAACTAATGAAAAACTGTTTTTT. It encodes CSARGTLETNEKLFF.

This rearrangement joins TRBV20-1 to TRBJ2-6; 7 bases are a match to TRBD1. Trimming at V came to 5 bases and at J to 3 bases, leaving 4 bases not matched to a gene. The CDR3 contains 14 residues. The germline V gene encodes CDR1 DFQATT and CDR2 SNEGSKA (reference sequence). This chain's CDR3 is CSAPRTGGANVLTF. CDR3 coding DNA: TGCAGTGCTCCCCGGACAGGTGGGGCCAACGTCCTGACTTTC.

Worth noting for this clonotype: A far bigger clonotype differs at one base, so this is likely a read error. CDR3 bases: TGTGCCAGCAGTGCCGGCGAGAACACTGAAGCTTTCTTT. Its protein is CASSAGENTEAFF. The chain links TRBV6-2 or TRBV6-3 to TRBJ1-1; no clear D. V lost 5 bases and J 1 base, leaving 8 bases between the germline ends. CDR3 length: 13 amino acids. Germline CDR1 MNHEY, CDR2 SVGEGT.

This clonotype has ten or more counts. The chain recombines TRBV11-3 with TRBJ2-5; D is possibly TRBD2 (5 bases). The CDR3 contains 14 residues. CDR1 SGHNT and CDR2 YENEEA come from the germline V gene. V was cut by 0 bases and J by 4 bases, with 9 bases left in between. CDR3 nucleotide sequence: TGTGCCAGCAGCTTAGATCCGGGGAGAGAGACCCAGTACTTC. Translating gives CASSLDPGRETQYF.

Judged by abundance, this clonotype is medium-sized. The chain links TRBV3-1 to TRBJ1-2; D unresolved. Germline CDR1 and CDR2: LGHDT and YNNKEL (reference sequence). The CDR3 runs to 11 residues. Deletions cut 5 bases from V and 8 bases from J, with 9 bases between. The CDR3 sequence is CASSEWRGYTF. DNA for the CDR3: TGTGCCAGCAGCGAGTGGCGCGGCTACACCTTC.

The rearrangement joins TRBV30 to TRBJ2-5; TRBD2 agrees at 10 bases. Germline loops: CDR1 GTSNPN, CDR2 SVGIG (reference sequence). V lost 4 bases to trimming and J lost 1 base; unmatched junction nucleotides: 3. The CDR3 consists of 14 residues. The CDR3 region is CAWIAGGFQETQYF. As DNA, the CDR3 is TGTGCCTGGATAGCGGGAGGATTCCAAGAGACCCAGTACTTC.